The 28 T cell receptor beta chains listed next were all sequenced from one sample in a study of cytomegalovirus exposure and HLA in healthy donors. The PCR contained 60 Vbeta and 13 Jbeta primers. Some clones are missing from TCRdb's copy, which holds only in-frame ones; the method was immunoSEQ multiplex PCR. The sample lists 110,000 or so clones, 83% occurring once. The sample taken for sequencing was PBMCs. The origin of the receptors is a man aged 18-30 years in good health and CMV-seronegative.

The chain is built from TRBV5-1 and TRBJ2-7; 10 positions agree with TRBD1. The V segment lost 2 bases and the J segment 5 bases; nucleotides outside the gene matches: 4. The CDR3 covers 14 residues. From germline, CDR1 is SGHRS and CDR2 YFSETQ. CDR3 residues: CASSLGDRGHEQYF. The DNA for the CDR3 is TGCGCCAGCAGCTTAGGGGACAGGGGACACGAGCAGTACTTC.

The rearrangement uses TRBV19 and TRBJ2-1, with D unclear. Germline V CDR1 and CDR2: LNHDA, SQIVND (reference sequence). Trimming removed 4 bases from V and 5 bases from J, with 12 bases in between. This CDR3 has 14 residues. The CDR3 nucleotides read TGTGCCAGTAGTAGAGTGGTGTCGGACAATGAGCAGTTCTTC. Its translation is CASSRVVSDNEQFF.

V is TRBV2 and J is TRBJ1-4; 10 positions agree with TRBD1. This CDR3 spans 14 amino acids. The ends lost 4 bases at V and 7 bases at J; junction bases unmatched: 3. Per germline, CDR1 SNHLY and CDR2 FYNNEI. This CDR3 reads CASSGRDRGEKLFF. CDR3 DNA: TGTGCCAGCAGTGGCCGGGACAGGGGTGAAAAACTGTTTTTT.

The chain is built from TRBV28 and TRBJ2-3, with 9 bases that match TRBD1. J lost 11 bases, V lost 5 bases, and 5 bases had no gene match. Germline CDR1 is MDHEN and CDR2 is SYDVKM. This CDR3 comprises 12 residues. DNA of the CDR3: TGTGCCAGCAGTCTGACAGGGGGGGGGCAGTATTTT. Translation gives CASSLTGGGQYF.

Notes on this clone: Other DNA sequences in this sample translate to the same CDR3. The chain couples TRBV18 to TRBJ1-1; D is undetermined. Between the trimmed V and J ends, which lost 0 bases and 1 base, there was a span of 6 bases. Germline loops: CDR1 KGHSH, CDR2 LQKENI. This CDR3 has 14 amino acids. CDR3 in DNA: TGTGCCAGCTCACCACCGAGCCAGAACACTGAAGCTTTCTTT. Residues: CASSPPSQNTEAFF.

V usage is TRBV28 and J usage is TRBJ1-1; D may be TRBD1 (5 bases). Germline V gene data show CDR1 as MDHEN and CDR2 as SYDVKM. V was trimmed by 4 bases and J by 4 bases, leaving 13 bases between them. The CDR3 is 14 residues long. The CDR3 reads CASSSPQGGTEAFF. The CDR3 coding sequence is TGTGCCAGCAGTTCCCCCCAGGGAGGCACTGAAGCTTTCTTT.

This rearrangement joins TRBV7-9 to TRBJ1-6, with 9 bases that match TRBD1. Germline V gene lookup returns CDR1 SEHNR and CDR2 FQNEAQ (reference sequence). The CDR3 length is 15 residues. After removal of 5 bases from V and 7 bases from J, the junction contained 6 bases not matched to a gene. Written as DNA, the CDR3 is TGTGCCAGCAGCGGGTTGGGGACAGGGAATTCACCCCTCCACTTT. Translation: CASSGLGTGNSPLHF.

The chain is built from TRBV9 and TRBJ2-1, with TRBD1 identical over 7 bases. The CDR3 loop spans 14 amino acids. Germline V gene data show CDR1 as SGDLS and CDR2 as YYNGEE. The junction had 11 bases not matched to a gene; V was cut back by 8 bases and J by 6 bases. In DNA, the CDR3 is TGTGCCAGTACCCCGGCGACAGGGATCAATGAGCAGTTCTTC. Encoded protein: CASTPATGINEQFF. The full variable domain, rest sourced from reference TRBV9 and TRBJ2-1, is DSGVTQTPKHLITATGQRVTLRCSPRSGDLSVYWYQQSLDQGLQFLIQYYNGEERAKGNILERFSAQQFPDLHSELNLSSLELGDSALYFCASTPATGINEQFFGPGTRLTVL.

The chain uses TRBV19 and TRBJ2-7; D not certain. The CDR3 runs 13 residues. Per the germline V gene, CDR1 is LNHDA and CDR2 is SQIVND (reference sequence). Trimming removed 5 bases at V and 6 bases at J, with 14 bases between. CDR3 residues: CASSPGSKREQYF. In DNA, the CDR3 is TGTGCCAGTAGTCCCGGTTCGAAGCGCGAGCAGTACTTC.

This clone was observed once. The V and J genes are TRBV29-1 and TRBJ1-2; 7 bases are shared with TRBD1. The CDR3 totals 10 residues. V shed 7 bases and J 6 bases; nucleotides not matched to a gene: 2. The germline V gene has CDR1 SQVTM and CDR2 ANQGSEA. CDR3 sequence (DNA): TGCAGCGGTGGACAGGATGGCTACACCTTC. Translated, it gives CSGGQDGYTF.

The V gene is TRBV6-1, the J gene TRBJ1-1, with unresolved D. The V end was cut by 1 base, the J end by 5 bases, with 14 bases between. Germline loops: CDR1 MNHNS, CDR2 SASEGT. The length of the CDR3 is 15 residues. The CDR3, as DNA: TGTGCCAGCAGTGAAGAAAAGGCCCGCGGGACTGAAGCTTTCTTT. This codes for CASSEEKARGTEAFF.

The J gene is TRBJ1-2, the V gene TRBV19, with D unclear. Germline CDR1 and CDR2: LNHDA and SQIVND (reference sequence). The CDR3 spans 14 residues. With 3 bases removed from V and 7 bases from J, the gap between germline ends came to 15 bases. CDR3 sequence reads: CASSIGRRISGYTF. As DNA, the CDR3 is TGTGCCAGTAGTATTGGCAGGAGGATTTCTGGCTACACCTTC.

This rearrangement joins TRBV13 to TRBJ2-7; 10 nucleotides agree with TRBD1. V trimming: 6 bases; J trimming: 6 bases; junction bases outside the gene matches: 11. CDR1 and CDR2 (germline): PRHDT, FYEKMQ (reference sequence). The CDR3 loop spans 15 amino acids. Written as DNA, the CDR3 is TGTGCCAGCAGTCCTCGCGACAGGGGGCGCGTCGAGCAGTACTTC. Its translation: CASSPRDRGRVEQYF. Full variable domain (remainder filled in from reference TRBV13 and TRBJ2-7): AAGVIQSPRHLIKEKRETATLKCYPIPRHDTVYWYQQGPGQDPQFLISFYEKMQSDKGSIPDRFSAQQFSDYHSELNMSSLELGDSALYFCASSPRDRGRVEQYFGPGTRLTVT.

The CDR3 DNA follows: TGTGCCAGCAGTTCTGACAGAATTAATCAGCCCCAGCATTTT. Translating gives CASSSDRINQPQHF. The chain employs TRBV6-6 and TRBJ1-5; TRBD1 might be the D (5 bases). V was trimmed by 4 bases and J by 4 bases, leaving 11 bases between them. Germline V lookup: CDR1 MNHNY, CDR2 SVGAGI (reference sequence). The CDR3 contains 14 residues.

V usage is TRBV6-5 and J usage is TRBJ2-1; TRBD2 aligns across 9 bases. V lost 2 bases, J lost 8 bases, and 4 bases stayed unmatched. CDR1 MNHEY and CDR2 SVGAGI come from the germline V gene. This CDR3 region has 14 residues. DNA for the CDR3: TGTGCCAGCAGTTACATTCGGACTAGCGATGAGCAGTTCTTC. Residues: CASSYIRTSDEQFF.

A few counts support this clone. The rearrangement links TRBV4-3 to TRBJ2-1, with 10 bases aligning to TRBD2. The junction had 0 bases not matched to a gene; V was cut back by 1 base and J by 3 bases. Germline V gives CDR1 LGHNA, CDR2 YSLEER. This CDR3 is built from 15 residues. The CDR3 sequence: CASSQGTSGYNEQFF. As DNA, the CDR3 is TGCGCCAGCAGCCAAGGGACTAGCGGCTACAATGAGCAGTTCTTC.

This chain uses TRBV11-3 with TRBJ2-2; TRBD2 might be the D (6 bases). Germline V gives CDR1 SGHNT, CDR2 YENEEA. The length of the CDR3 is 17 residues. V lost 0 bases and J 4 bases, leaving 15 bases between the germline ends. The CDR3: CASSLDRRRDRTGELFF. As DNA, the CDR3 is TGTGCCAGCAGCTTAGATAGACGGCGGGATCGCACCGGGGAGCTGTTTTTT.

The V gene is TRBV7-3, the J gene TRBJ2-1; 13 bases match TRBD2. CDR3 size: 13 residues. The germline gives CDR1 SGHTA, CDR2 FQGTGA. J lost 12 bases, V lost 9 bases, and 8 bases had no gene match. DNA for the CDR3: TGTGCCAGTACTAGCGGGAGGGCCGGTGTGCAGTTCTTC. Amino acid sequence: CASTSGRAGVQFF.

The chain is built from TRBV5-6 and TRBJ1-2, with 10 bases that match TRBD1. The CDR3 consists of 16 residues. Germline V lookup: CDR1 SGHDT, CDR2 YYEEEE. V lost 2 bases and J lost 4; bases outside the gene matches: 8. The CDR3 spells CASSFRDRGDAYGYTF. The CDR3 bases are TGTGCCAGCAGCTTCCGGGACAGGGGCGATGCCTATGGCTACACCTTC.

This clone was found a few times. This rearrangement joins TRBV10-3 to TRBJ1-1; 8 nucleotides line up with TRBD1. Germline CDR1 reads ENHRY; CDR2 reads SYGVKD. Germline trimming cut 6 bases from V and 6 bases from J; bases unmatched to any gene: 15. The CDR3 consists of 16 residues. The CDR3 nucleotides read TGTGCCATCAGAATCGGACAGGGCGTAGTTAACGCTGAAGCTTTCTTT. This codes for CAIRIGQGVVNAEAFF.

In regard to this clone: The junction departs from germline at one end; a sequencing error may be responsible. The rearrangement links TRBV7-9 to TRBJ1-4; the match to TRBD1 covers 11 bases. This CDR3 region has 18 residues. In germline, CDR1 is SEHNR, CDR2 FQNEAQ (reference sequence). The CDR3 nucleotides are TGTTCCAGCAGCTTAGGACAGGGGGCTGAGGTGGAAGCTGAAAAACTGTTTTTT. This sequence encodes CSSSLGQGAEVEAEKLFF.

CDR3 sequence: CASSPTSGSGNEQFF. The CDR3 nucleotides read TGTGCCAGCAGCCCTACTAGCGGGAGCGGAAATGAGCAGTTCTTC. The chain combines TRBV9 with TRBJ2-1, with 11 bases lining up with TRBD2. CDR1 and CDR2 from the germline V gene are SGDLS and YYNGEE. The CDR3 has 15 residues. The V and J ends lost 4 bases and 7 bases, in that order; junction bases with no gene match: 7.

V usage is TRBV6-1 and J usage is TRBJ2-4, with D tentatively TRBD1 (6 bases). V was clipped by 4 bases and J by 0 bases, with 13 bases between them. The CDR3 runs to 16 residues. The V gene's germline CDR1 is MNHNS and CDR2 SASEGT. CDR3 protein: CASSAHRVIAKNIQYF. CDR3 bases: TGTGCCAGCAGTGCCCACAGGGTTATAGCCAAAAACATTCAGTACTTC.

The V and J genes are TRBV5-4 and TRBJ2-3; maybe TRBD1 (7 bases). Germline V lookup: CDR1 SGHNT, CDR2 YYREEE (reference sequence). The CDR3 runs to 15 residues. The V end lost 5 bases, the J end lost 4 bases, and 17 bases lay between the germline ends. In nucleotides, the CDR3 is TGTGCCAGCAGTTACCAGGGGGGTCCGGCAGATACGCAGTATTTT. This sequence encodes CASSYQGGPADTQYF.

The chain couples TRBV28 to TRBJ2-7, with 10 nucleotides matching TRBD2. Germline V gene sequence: CDR1 MDHEN, CDR2 SYDVKM. The CDR3 sequence is 12 residues long. With 9 bases clipped from V and 5 bases from J, the junction kept 4 bases outside the gene matches. In nucleotides, the CDR3 is TGTGCCAGTACTGGACTAGCGGACGAGCAGTACTTC. Protein product: CASTGLADEQYF.

This chain joins TRBV6-5 and TRBJ2-7; 8 bases fit TRBD2. The CDR3 is 14 amino acids. V shed 6 bases and J 3 bases; nucleotides not matched to a gene: 7. Germline CDR1 is MNHEY and CDR2 is SVGAGI. Here the CDR3 reads CASSPTSEVYEQYF. The CDR3 DNA is TGTGCCAGCAGCCCGACTAGCGAGGTCTACGAGCAGTACTTC.

The rearrangement links TRBV18 to TRBJ2-3; D perhaps matches TRBD1 (5 bases). CDR1 and CDR2 from the germline V gene are KGHSH and LQKENI. V was trimmed by 1 base and J by 6 bases, leaving 11 bases between them. The CDR3 length is 14 residues. The CDR3 DNA reads TGTGCCAGCTCACCACGGGCAGGGTCCGATACGCAGTATTTT. Translating it yields CASSPRAGSDTQYF.

The rearrangement links TRBV28 to TRBJ2-1, with a weak D call TRBD2 (6 bases). V was clipped by 6 bases and J by 3 bases, with 15 bases between them. CDR3 length: 15 amino acids. Germline V gene data show CDR1 as MDHEN and CDR2 as SYDVKM. CDR3 nucleotide sequence: TGTGCCAGCAGCCCCCGGGACTGGTACTACAATGAGCAGTTCTTC. It codes for CASSPRDWYYNEQFF.